These 23 T cell receptor beta chains originate from one sample sequenced in a study of blood T cell repertoires in COVID-19. Profiling relied on immunoSEQ multiplex PCR, and the TCRdb table lists in-frame clones only, not all of them. The sample yields approximately 54,000 clones, 75% to 85% seen once. The specimen sequenced was peripheral blood. The receptors derive from a woman in her sixties with acute or convalescent COVID-19.

The chain employs TRBV7-2 and TRBJ1-2, with a possible D match to TRBD1 (5 bases). V was shortened by 4 bases and J by 2 bases, with 17 bases between the two germline ends. The CDR3 length is 16 residues. The germline V gene has CDR1 SGHTA and CDR2 FQGNSA. The CDR3 sequence is CASSWGLTRDNYGYTF. The CDR3 region has the DNA TGTGCCAGCAGCTGGGGACTAACCCGAGACAACTATGGCTACACCTTC.

This clone was counted only a few times. The V and J genes are TRBV7-2 and TRBJ1-2; D is possibly TRBD1 (5 bases). Germline CDR1 is SGHTA and CDR2 is FQGNSA. CDR3 length equals 12 residues. Trimming removed 1 base from V and 8 bases from J, with 8 bases in between. The CDR3 DNA reads TGTGCCAGCAGCTTAGAGGGGTACGGCTACACCTTC. This sequence encodes CASSLEGYGYTF.

V gene TRBV24-1 combines with J gene TRBJ1-2, with a tentative D call TRBD1 (6 bases). Trimming shortened V by 5 bases and J by 4 bases, and 7 bases separated the two germline ends. Germline V gene lookup returns CDR1 KGHDR and CDR2 SFDVKD. The CDR3 totals 12 residues. The CDR3 region has the DNA TGTGCCACCAGTGCACAGGGCTATGGCTACACCTTC. It is translated as CATSAQGYGYTF.

V gene TRBV6-6 combines with J gene TRBJ1-6, with D possibly matching TRBD1 (5 bases). This CDR3 spans 14 amino acids. Germline loops: CDR1 MNHNY, CDR2 SVGAGI (reference sequence). V was cut by 6 bases and J by 10 bases, with 16 bases left in between. CDR3 sequence reads: CASRFREGRSPLHF. The CDR3 DNA sequence: TGTGCCAGCAGGTTCAGGGAGGGTAGGTCACCCCTCCACTTT.

V usage is TRBV7-3 and J usage is TRBJ2-1; a possible D gene is TRBD1 (6 bases). The CDR3 consists of 15 residues. In germline, CDR1 is SGHTA, CDR2 FQGTGA. Between the trimmed V and J ends, which lost 3 bases and 0 bases, there was a span of 9 bases. The chain's CDR3 is CASSFGQSSYNEQFF. The CDR3 DNA sequence: TGTGCCAGCAGCTTCGGACAGAGCTCCTACAATGAGCAGTTCTTC.

This clone came up a few times. The chain has TRBV30 and TRBJ2-3; TRBD1 matches 9 bases. The V and J ends lost 3 bases and 2 bases, in that order; junction bases with no gene match: 12. The V gene's germline CDR1 is GTSNPN and CDR2 SVGIG (reference sequence). The CDR3 runs to 17 residues. CDR3 region: CAWRQGATGEFTDTQYF. The CDR3, as DNA: TGTGCCTGGAGACAGGGGGCGACGGGAGAGTTCACAGATACGCAGTATTTT.

This sequence joins TRBV4-2 and TRBJ2-1, with D perhaps TRBD2 (6 bases). This CDR3 spans 15 amino acids. In germline, CDR1 is LGHNA, CDR2 YNFKEQ. Trimming took 0 bases from V and 2 from J, leaving 8 bases between them. CDR3 amino acids: CASSQELAAYNEQFF. In DNA form, the CDR3 reads TGTGCCAGCAGCCAAGAGTTAGCGGCCTACAATGAGCAGTTCTTC.

The chain uses TRBV6-1 and TRBJ2-3, with 10 bases lining up with TRBD2. V lost 2 bases, J lost 3 bases, and 11 bases stayed unmatched. This CDR3 is built from 18 residues. Germline CDR1 reads MNHNS; CDR2 reads SASEGT. As DNA, the CDR3 is TGTGCCAGCAGTGAATCTTTTTGGGCTAGCGGGGGAACAGATACGCAGTATTTT. As protein: CASSESFWASGGTDTQYF.

The V and J genes are TRBV5-1 and TRBJ2-2; 9 nucleotides align to TRBD1. The germline V gene encodes CDR1 SGHRS and CDR2 YFSETQ. The CDR3 runs 16 residues. The ends lost 7 bases at V and 0 bases at J; junction bases unmatched: 7. Written as DNA, the CDR3 is TGCGCCAGCGCCGGGACAGGGAACGCGAACACCGGGGAGCTGTTTTTT. Translation gives CASAGTGNANTGELFF.

The chain joins TRBV7-6 to TRBJ1-6, with 12 bases identical to TRBD1. Germline assignment: CDR1 SGHVS and CDR2 FNYEAQ. This CDR3 is 16 amino acids long. Germline trimming cut 4 bases from V and 7 bases from J; bases unmatched to any gene: 5. In nucleotides, the CDR3 is TGTGCCAGCAGCTCCACGGGACAGGGGGCCAATTCACCCCTCCACTTT. It yields the protein CASSSTGQGANSPLHF.

The chain uses TRBV4-2 and TRBJ2-5; D is possibly TRBD2 (6 bases). This CDR3 contains 11 residues. CDR1 is LGHNA, CDR2 YNFKEQ, per germline. The V gene lost 6 bases and the J gene lost 5 bases, with 7 bases spanning the gap. CDR3 DNA: TGTGCCAGCAGTGGGGGGGAGACCCAGTACTTC. Amino acids: CASSGGETQYF.

The rearrangement joins TRBV7-3 to TRBJ2-1; D remains unclear. The CDR3 loop spans 15 amino acids. Per the germline V gene, CDR1 is SGHTA and CDR2 is FQGTGA. The germline V and J ends were trimmed by 2 bases and 5 bases, with 13 bases remaining between them. In nucleotides, the CDR3 is TGTGCCAGCAGCTTACGAAGAGAAAGAGACAATGAGCAGTTCTTC. This encodes CASSLRRERDNEQFF.

The DNA for the CDR3 is TGCAGTGCTAGCGGAGTAAATGAGCAGTTCTTC. The encoded protein is CSASGVNEQFF. The V call is TRBV20-1, the J call TRBJ2-1; D is ambiguous. CDR3 size: 11 residues. Germline assignment: CDR1 DFQATT and CDR2 SNEGSKA (reference sequence). The germline V and J ends were trimmed by 3 bases and 7 bases, with 7 bases remaining between them.

A note on this clone: A read error may produce the germline difference seen at one junction end. V and J are TRBV27 and TRBJ2-5, with D possibly TRBD2 on 5 matching bases. The CDR3 is made up of 13 amino acids. Germline V gene lookup returns CDR1 MNHEY and CDR2 SMNVEV (reference sequence). The CDR3 reads CATSSGWEETQYF. The CDR3 region has the DNA TGTGCCACCAGTAGTGGGTGGGAGGAGACCCAGTACTTC.

The table lists this clone with a few counts. The gene calls are TRBV19 and TRBJ2-1, with TRBD2 identical over 10 bases. The trim removed 1 base at V and 9 bases at J, leaving 9 bases unmatched. The CDR3 totals 16 residues. The germline V gene has CDR1 LNHDA and CDR2 SQIVND (reference sequence). The CDR3 loop is CASSIGGLAGEGEQFF. CDR3 DNA: TGTGCCAGTAGTATAGGAGGGCTAGCGGGAGAGGGTGAGCAGTTCTTC.

This clone was counted a single time. V usage is TRBV28 and J usage is TRBJ2-5; 9 bases are shared with TRBD2. The germline V gene encodes CDR1 MDHEN and CDR2 SYDVKM. CDR3 length: 16 residues. The junction had 9 bases not matched to a gene; V was cut back by 4 bases and J by 3 bases. CDR3: CASSSSGVAGEETQYF. CDR3 sequence (DNA): TGTGCCAGCAGTTCCTCGGGGGTAGCGGGGGAAGAGACCCAGTACTTC. The full variable domain, rest sourced from reference TRBV28 and TRBJ2-5, is DVKVTQSSRYLVKRTGEKVFLECVQDMDHENMFWYRQDPGLGLRLIYFSYDVKMKEKGDIPEGYSVSREKKERFSLILESASTNQTSMYLCASSSSGVAGEETQYFGPGTRLLVL.

The J gene is TRBJ2-3, the V gene TRBV5-4; D is perhaps TRBD2 (6 bases). Germline V gives CDR1 SGHNT, CDR2 YYREEE (reference sequence). V was trimmed by 4 bases and J by 5 bases, leaving 14 bases between them. The CDR3 consists of 14 residues. Here the CDR3 DNA reads TGTGCCAGCAGCACAGTGGGGGGTGTAGATACGCAGTATTTT. As protein: CASSTVGGVDTQYF.

In this sample, this clone turned up once. The chain employs TRBV5-1 and TRBJ2-1, with 10 nucleotides matching TRBD2. The germline V gene has CDR1 SGHRS and CDR2 YFSETQ. The V and J ends lost 1 base and 6 bases, in that order; junction bases with no gene match: 4. This CDR3 contains 15 residues. CDR3 in DNA: TGCGCCAGCAGCTTGTTAGCGGGGGGACCCAATGAGCAGTTCTTC. Protein sequence: CASSLLAGGPNEQFF.

The CDR3 DNA reads TGTGCCAGCAGCTTAATTGGGACAGGGAGAATGAACACTGAAGCTTTCTTT. Encoded protein: CASSLIGTGRMNTEAFF. V and J are TRBV7-9 and TRBJ1-1, with 9 positions matching TRBD1. V shed 2 bases, J shed 0 bases, and the junction held 7 bases outside the gene matches. Germline CDR1 SEHNR, CDR2 FQNEAQ (reference sequence). The CDR3 runs to 17 residues.

This clone was detected only a few times. The V and J genes are TRBV6-5 and TRBJ2-1; 8 bases fit TRBD2. Unmatched junction bases numbered 7, after V lost 0 bases and J lost 9 bases. The CDR3 is 15 amino acids. Germline CDR1 reads MNHEY; CDR2 reads SVGAGI. The CDR3 spells CASSYSGLGVGEQFF. The CDR3 nucleotides are TGTGCCAGCAGTTACTCGGGACTAGGAGTCGGTGAGCAGTTCTTC.

The chain recombines TRBV12-3 or TRBV12-4 with TRBJ1-4; 8 bases agree with TRBD1. V was pared by 6 bases and J by 8 bases, with 5 bases of the junction left unmatched. The CDR3 has 13 amino acids. In DNA, the CDR3 is TGTGCCAGCAGGCAGGGGGCGGAGGAAAAACTGTTTTTT. Its translation: CASRQGAEEKLFF.

The chain couples TRBV11-2 to TRBJ1-6; 10 bases match TRBD1. V shed 6 bases, J shed 0 bases, and the junction held 11 bases outside the gene matches. The length of the CDR3 is 19 residues. Germline V gene lookup returns CDR1 SGHAT and CDR2 FQNNGV. CDR3 protein: CASSGPGQGHNSYNSPLHF. The CDR3, as DNA: TGTGCCAGCAGTGGACCGGGACAGGGGCACAACTCCTATAATTCACCCCTCCACTTT.

The chain recombines TRBV29-1 with TRBJ1-2; 8 bases map to TRBD1. The germline CDR1 and CDR2 sequences are SQVTM and ANQGSEA. V shed 3 bases, J shed 1 base, and the junction held 13 bases outside the gene matches. CDR3 length: 17 residues. The CDR3 DNA reads as TGCAGCGTTGACCTAACAGGGGGAGCCCCCAGTAACTATGGCTACACCTTC. Its translation is CSVDLTGGAPSNYGYTF.